This note documents a single T cell receptor (beta chain) sequence. The target of this receptor is not known. There are no base qualities to consult, and no much larger clone falls within one base. The germline V gene supplies CDR1 SQVTM and CDR2 ANQGSEA. The CDR3 has 13 amino acids, counting the end cysteine and phenylalanine. Kept here is only the CDR3 DNA, which spans 39 bases and is read in frame from base 1. Germline trimming: 7 bases from V, 9 bases from J; junction bases outside gene matches: 7. This specimen comes from a study of beta chain features in type 1 diabetes (dated by TCRdb to the late 2010s). Concerning the study at large: Patients and healthy donors did not differ in mean age, gender distribution, total cell number or subset yield. A total of roughly 100 million sorted cells were examined across all samples, and RNA yield correlated strongly with the number of cells per subset. In the study, TCRB repertoires of sorted circulating CD4+ T cell subsets from recently diagnosed type 1 diabetes patients were compared with those of matched healthy donors. Whereas all 30 or so donors provided naive and central memory subsets, regulatory and stem cell-like memory subsets were isolated from just 8 patients and about 8 healthy donors.

The entire isolated RNA was reverse transcribed using the High Capacity cDNA Reverse Transcription Kit, and thus expressed TCRB transcripts were sequenced. Deep immunoSEQ sequencing was performed on naive, central memory and regulatory T cell samples, with an average of roughly 3.6 million total reads per sample. Sorted cells were lysed in RLT buffer and RNA was extracted with DNase-treated RNeasy Micro or Mini kits, depending on cell number. To prevent cross-contamination, every cell subset was processed on its own, while patient and healthy donor samples were processed together. TCRB sequences were amplified from cDNA with the immunoSEQ multiplex PCR, producing 87-bp fragments spanning the CDR3 region. Sequencing of the amplicons was done on the Illumina HiSeq platform. The published analysis was carried out like this. PCR bias was computationally corrected using synthetic template baselines, reads within Hamming distance 2 were collapsed, and singletons that could not be merged were discarded. By aligning reads against IMGT, V, D and J genes, CDR3 length, and insertions or deletions at six rearrangement sites were assigned. Clonotype counts were normalized to sorted cell number within each subset before computing true diversity and Gini coefficients with the tcR R package. Repertoire sharing was quantified using the overlap coefficient calculated on TCRB nucleotide sequences. As a proxy for the pre-selection repertoire, out-of-frame TCRB sequences from naive cells were analyzed. The clones in this table, taken by TCRdb from immuneACCESS, are in-frame only. Not every clone is retained; where verified, under half of the shortfall comes from an unresolved V gene, and the cause of the rest is unknown. From that table come the V and J calls and clone size; the DNA was used to work out D and trimming. The sample table lists about 230,000 clones, approximately 16% of them with a count of one. The top ten clonotypes cover 0.08% to 0.095% of the sample.

What the study reported, not specific to this receptor: Sequencing cDNA rather than genomic DNA could over-represent highly expressing activated cells, although activation and CD3 levels did not differ between groups. The naive, central memory and regulatory TCRB repertoires appeared to resemble one another more closely among patients than among healthy donors. Shorter templates might be favored by PCR, yet because patient and control samples were amplified and corrected together, any such skew would affect both groups equally. Because the HLA sub-analyses included only small numbers of individuals, any influence of HLA type on TCRB rearrangement was left unresolved. Fewer insertions and more nucleotide deletions at VDJ recombination sites were observed in patients with type 1 diabetes, implying thymic rearrangement abnormalities. Type 1 diabetes patients showed a moderate but significant shortening of TCRB CDR3 length in all four CD4+ subsets.

Each donor gave one peripheral blood draw, about 100 mL on average, collected into heparinised tubes. A BD FACSAria II was used to sort naive, central memory, regulatory and stem cell-like memory CD4+ T cells with a panel that included CD45RO, CCR7, CD25, CD127, CD95 and CD27. All sorted populations exceeded 98% purity. PBMCs were separated immediately by Lymphoprep density gradient centrifugation and were stained directly, without being cultured. So that batch effects would be minimized, each experiment stained and sorted samples in pairs, pairing one healthy donor with one patient. Sequenced sample: naive CD4+ T cells from blood. This sample's cell subset or site label indicates: true naive CD4+ T cells. This clonotype originated in a man younger than 40 with type 1 diabetes. The chain employs TRBV29-1 and TRBJ1-6, and 9 bases in between align with TRBD1. The bases are TGCAGCGCTAAGGGACAGGGAACTTCACCCCTCCACTTT. It codes for CSAKGQGTSPLHF.